The clone carrying this T cell receptor beta chain was seen many times. Its antigen is still unknown. This record comes from a study of breast tumors, draining lymph nodes, adjacent tissues. General study points: Findings are consistent with lymph node origin and intratumoral expansion of most tumor T cells. Data only fit, rather than demonstrated, lymph node origin of most tumor T cells. Tumor repertoires ranked between lymph nodes and nontumor tissue in diversity, with V and J gene preferences. Luminal-like breast cancer showed significantly higher tumor–nontumor repertoire similarity than basal-like.

TCRdb called the multiplex PCR reads again in MiXCR, with one record for every CDR3 protein. The repertoire includes some 120,000 distinct CDR3 sequences, around 20% of them detected once, and about 2.2% sits in the top ten. There are 16 residues in the CDR3. Germline V lookup: CDR1 LNHNV, CDR2 YYDKDF (reference sequence). V was clipped by 0 bases and J by 3 bases; unmatched bases: 6. Samples came from axillary lymph nodes draining the breast cancer. The sample comprised axillary lymph node tissue. The rearrangement uses TRBV15 and TRBJ2-5, with 8 positions matching TRBD2. The sequence was collected from a female donor with breast cancer. Some clones in this sample may be carry-over from other donors' samples. The DNA of the CDR3 is TGTGCCACCAGCAGAGATCGGCTAGCGGGTAAAGAGACCCAGTACTTC. The encoded protein is CATSRDRLAGKETQYF.